The source of this TCR beta chain is a study of T cells after yellow fever vaccination. About this clonotype: What it binds is not known.

Template switching with 5'RACE generated the TCR cDNA and added a universal primer site and UMIs. In TCRdb, the 5' RACE reads were re-called with MiXCR into one record per CDR3 protein. The sample consists of hundreds of thousands of distinct CDR3 sequences, approximately 13% of them appearing once. V was trimmed by 3 bases and J by 1 base, leaving 9 bases between them. In germline, CDR1 is DFQATT, CDR2 SNEGSKA (reference sequence). This CDR3 is built from 13 residues. General study results and limits: Weaker, the secondary response peaked sooner, at day 5 versus 15. Most clones from primary vaccination resurfaced after the booster (approximately 97% CD4, less than 90% CD8). FACS-sorted repertoires could harbor abundant contaminating bulk-population clonotypes.

The sample consisted of PBMCs, taken on the day of the yellow fever booster vaccination. The sequence was obtained from a man aged 25-45 years who received the YFV17D yellow fever vaccine. The chain is built from TRBV20-1 and TRBJ2-5; TRBD1 might be the D (6 bases). CDR3 loop: CSASPDSQETQYF. The CDR3 nucleotides are TGCAGTGCTAGTCCGGACAGCCAAGAGACCCAGTACTTC.